Following are 29 T cell receptor beta chains from one sample sequenced in a study of blood T cells in healthy people across ages. Combining a sample-barcoded 5' primer with a J-beta primer mix, a second PCR ran for roughly 7 to 12 cycles. TCRdb re-derived calls from the 5' RACE reads in MiXCR, one entry per CDR3 protein. The table lists roughly 680,000 distinct CDR3 sequences, 52% of them singletons. The sample was blood. These receptors all stem from a woman older than 75 in good health.

The chain combines TRBV7-9 with TRBJ2-5; D not certain. The J call may be mistaken, given a closer DNA end match to TRBJ2-7. The length of the CDR3 is 13 residues. Germline-derived CDR1 and CDR2 are SEHNR and FQNEAQ (reference sequence). CDR3 sequence (DNA): TGTGCCAGCAGCTTAGGTGGAAAGGGCGAGCAGTACTTC. Translation: CASSLGGKGEQYF.

The rearrangement uses TRBV7-2 and TRBJ2-3, with 9 bases lining up with TRBD2. The CDR3 runs to 18 residues. CDR1 is SGHTA and CDR2 is FQGNSA in the germline V gene. Trimming took 1 base from V and 0 from J; bases not matched to a gene: 8. The CDR3 DNA reads TGTGCCAGCAGCTTAGTTGCGGGGGGGACGTCTAGCACAGATACGCAGTATTTT. Translated: CASSLVAGGTSSTDTQYF.

This clonotype turned up a few times. The chain links TRBV14 to TRBJ2-3, with 7 bases lining up with TRBD2. V gave up 1 base and J gave up 4 bases; unmatched junction bases: 14. Germline CDR1 SGHDN, CDR2 FVKESK. The CDR3 is 18 residues long. Written as DNA, the CDR3 is TGTGCCAGCAGCCAAGTCCGGCGGGGGTCTTCTAGCGCAGATACGCAGTATTTT. Encoded protein: CASSQVRRGSSSADTQYF.

The genes are TRBV5-1 and TRBJ2-5, with 9 bases matching TRBD2. The J segment lost 11 bases and the V segment lost 3 bases, leaving 17 bases of the junction unmatched. CDR1 is SGHRS and CDR2 is YFSETQ in the germline V gene. CDR3 length: 16 amino acids. The CDR3 nucleotides are TGCGCCAGCAGCTCCCTAGCGGGGAGGCAGAGCAATGAGCAGTACTTC. It is translated as CASSSLAGRQSNEQYF.

In its sample, this clonotype was seen many times. The CDR3 reads CAISDRGTDTQYF. The CDR3 coding sequence is TGTGCCATCAGTGACCGGGGCACAGATACGCAGTATTTT. This chain joins TRBV10-3 and TRBJ2-3; D call uncertain. CDR1 ENHRY and CDR2 SYGVKD come from the germline V gene. The CDR3 contains 13 residues. Trimming stripped 3 bases from V and 1 base from J, with 5 bases between.

The chain couples TRBV20-1 to TRBJ2-5, with a weak D call TRBD2 (6 bases). The germline gives CDR1 DFQATT, CDR2 SNEGSKA (reference sequence). Trimming took 5 bases from V and 11 from J, leaving 21 bases between them. The CDR3 is made up of 13 amino acids. The CDR3 protein is CSAAERGWGEQYF. In DNA form, the CDR3 reads TGCAGTGCTGCGGAAAGGGGTTGGGGGGAGCAGTACTTC.

The chain employs TRBV11-2 and TRBJ2-1; tentative D call: TRBD2 (6 bases). V lost 2 bases and J lost 5, with 10 bases in between. The CDR3 is made up of 14 amino acids. Germline V gene sequence: CDR1 SGHAT, CDR2 FQNNGV. CDR3 loop: CASSLSGYNNEQFF. In DNA, the CDR3 is TGTGCCAGCAGCTTAAGCGGGTACAACAATGAGCAGTTCTTC.

This clonotype was counted ten times or more. This chain joins TRBV20-1 and TRBJ1-2; 10 bases agree with TRBD1. The CDR3 has 13 residues. The V and J ends lost 6 bases and 5 bases, in that order; junction bases with no gene match: 6. Germline V lookup: CDR1 DFQATT, CDR2 SNEGSKA (reference sequence). The CDR3 region has the DNA TGCAGTGCAACCCGGGACAGGGGATATGGCTACACCTTC. This encodes CSATRDRGYGYTF.

This clonotype appeared many times. A clone one base away is much larger, so this may be a read error. The J gene is TRBJ2-7, the V gene TRBV6-6, with a tentative D call TRBD1 (6 bases). The CDR3 loop spans 14 amino acids. Germline V lookup: CDR1 MNHNY, CDR2 SVGAGI (reference sequence). Trimming cost V 6 bases and J 1 base, with 13 bases left between them. CDR3 amino acids: CASSPRGQSYEQYF. CDR3 coding DNA: TGTGCCAGCAGCCCGCGTGGACAGTCCTACGAGCAGTACTTC.

This sequence joins TRBV29-1 and TRBJ2-6, with D perhaps matching TRBD2 (6 bases). CDR1 and CDR2 from the germline V gene are SQVTM and ANQGSEA. V was trimmed by 6 bases and J by 3 bases, leaving 9 bases between them. The CDR3 is 13 amino acids. For the CDR3, the DNA is TGCAGCGTGGGGACTTTTGGGGCCAACGTCCTGACTTTC. Its translation is CSVGTFGANVLTF. Full variable domain (outside the CDR3, taken from reference TRBV29-1 and TRBJ2-6): SAVISQKPSRDICQRGTSLTIQCQVDSQVTMMFWYRQQPGQSLTLIATANQGSEATYESGFVIDKFPISRPNLTFSTLTVSNMSPEDSSIYLCSVGTFGANVLTFGAGSRLTVL.

The chain employs TRBV27 and TRBJ1-4; 8 bases agree with TRBD1. The CDR3 has 15 residues. V was pared by 0 bases and J by 3 bases, with 0 bases of the junction left unmatched. Germline CDR1 is MNHEY and CDR2 is SMNVEV (reference sequence). In DNA form, the CDR3 reads TGTGCCAGCAGTTTATCGGACAGGGCTAATGAAAAACTGTTTTTT. This gives the protein CASSLSDRANEKLFF. Full variable domain (outside the CDR3, taken from reference TRBV27 and TRBJ1-4): EAQVTQNPRYLITVTGKKLTVTCSQNMNHEYMSWYRQDPGLGLRQIYYSMNVEVTDKGDVPEGYKVSRKEKRNFPLILESPSPNQTSLYFCASSLSDRANEKLFFGSGTQLSVL.

The V call is TRBV5-1, the J call TRBJ2-7, with a weak D call TRBD2 (5 bases). With the DNA end fitting TRBJ2-5 better, the J assignment may be wrong. Germline CDR1 reads SGHRS; CDR2 reads YFSETQ. The CDR3 is 14 residues long. CDR3 residues: CASSSEEPGKTQYF. CDR3 nucleotide sequence: TGCGCCAGCAGCTCGGAAGAACCGGGAAAGACCCAGTACTTC.

This clonotype occurred once. The chain uses TRBV6-5 and TRBJ2-7, with D possibly matching TRBD2 (5 bases). The V and J ends lost 6 bases and 6 bases respectively, with 18 bases between them. CDR1 is MNHEY and CDR2 is SVGAGI in the germline V gene. This CDR3 contains 14 residues. The CDR3 loop is CASRSPIRGSEQYF. The CDR3, as DNA: TGTGCCAGCAGAAGCCCCATTCGGGGAAGCGAGCAGTACTTC.

On this clonotype: With a much larger clone just one base away, this may be a read error. The rearrangement joins TRBV7-2 to TRBJ2-7; D is perhaps TRBD2 (6 bases). V was clipped by 2 bases and J by 3 bases, with 17 bases between them. The CDR3 consists of 16 residues. The germline gives CDR1 SGHTA, CDR2 FQGNSA. In DNA, the CDR3 is TGTGCCAGCAGCTTAAACCCGACCGAGGAGGGCTACGAGCAGTACTTC. It yields the protein CASSLNPTEEGYEQYF.

This clonotype has a handful of counts. The gene calls are TRBV20-1 and TRBJ1-6; 8 bases are a match to TRBD1. Germline CDR1 and CDR2: DFQATT and SNEGSKA (reference sequence). J gave up 7 bases and V 5 bases, and 1 base lay outside the gene matches. This CDR3 is built from 12 residues. The CDR3 spells CSAGDRNSPLHF. Here the CDR3 DNA reads TGCAGTGCTGGGGACAGGAATTCACCCCTCCACTTT.

This clonotype was observed many times. The rearrangement links TRBV29-1 to TRBJ2-1; 8 bases are a match to TRBD1. The CDR3 length is 15 residues. From germline, CDR1 is SQVTM and CDR2 ANQGSEA. Unmatched junction bases numbered 6, after V lost 5 bases and J lost 0 bases. Here the CDR3 DNA reads TGCAGCGTTCAGGGGGCGGGGAGCTCCTACAATGAGCAGTTCTTC. Its protein product is CSVQGAGSSYNEQFF.

Many counts were recorded for this clonotype. The chain links TRBV12-3 or TRBV12-4 to TRBJ2-7; tentative D call: TRBD1 (5 bases). This CDR3 is 13 amino acids long. Deletions cut 5 bases from V and 4 bases from J, with 12 bases between. CDR3 sequence (DNA): TGTGCCAGCAGTAGGGGTCTCTGGTACGAGCAGTACTTC. It encodes CASSRGLWYEQYF.

This chain joins TRBV20-1 and TRBJ2-7, with 8 bases that match TRBD2. The germline gives CDR1 DFQATT, CDR2 SNEGSKA (reference sequence). This CDR3 spans 15 amino acids. V lost 0 bases, J lost 2 bases, and 6 bases stayed unmatched. Here the CDR3 reads CSARDNERETYEQYF. Here the CDR3 DNA reads TGCAGTGCTAGAGACAACGAGCGGGAGACCTACGAGCAGTACTTC.

Points on this clonotype: At one boundary the junction diverges from the germline segment, which might be a read error. The chain is built from TRBV3-1 and TRBJ2-1; 7 positions match TRBD2. The CDR3 is made up of 15 amino acids. In germline, CDR1 is LGHDT, CDR2 YNNKEL (reference sequence). The CDR3 protein is CASSWTRSSYKEQFF. The CDR3 DNA follows: TGTGCCAGCAGCTGGACTAGAAGCTCCTACAAGGAGCAGTTCTTC.

In the case of this clonotype: A much larger clone lies a single base off, so this may be a read error. This chain links TRBV20-1 with TRBJ1-2; 7 nucleotides align to TRBD1. This CDR3 spans 14 amino acids. Germline CDR1 and CDR2: DFQATT and SNEGSKA (reference sequence). J gave up 5 bases and V 3 bases, and 9 bases lay outside the gene matches. The CDR3 spells CSARGTAEPYGYTF. CDR3 nucleotides: TGCAGTGCTAGGGGGACAGCCGAACCGTATGGCTACACCTTC.

This clonotype was observed a handful of times. A much larger clone lies a single base off, so this may be a read error. The J gene is TRBJ1-6, the V gene TRBV6-5; D is ambiguous. The CDR3 is 13 amino acids. The V end lost 5 bases, the J end lost 1 base, and 3 bases lay between the germline ends. Germline lookup yields CDR1 MNHEY and CDR2 SVGAGI. As DNA, the CDR3 is TGTGCCAGCAGTGCATCCTATAATTCACCCCTCCACTTT. Its translation: CASSASYNSPLHF.

This clonotype has just a few counts. The chain has TRBV5-1 and TRBJ1-5; no clear D gene. V lost 0 bases, J lost 7 bases, and 11 bases lay in between. The CDR3 has 14 residues. The germline V gene has CDR1 SGHRS and CDR2 YFSETQ. The CDR3 region is CASSLGTTGQPQHF. CDR3 in DNA: TGCGCCAGCAGCTTGGGGACCACTGGGCAGCCCCAGCATTTT.

The chain couples TRBV11-1 to TRBJ1-6; perhaps TRBD1 as D (6 bases). Trimming stripped 6 bases from V and 5 bases from J, with 11 bases between. From germline, CDR1 is SGHAT and CDR2 FQDESV (reference sequence). The CDR3 loop spans 14 amino acids. CDR3 in amino acids: CASSVGQDNSPLHF. In DNA form, the CDR3 reads TGTGCCAGCAGTGTGGGACAAGATAATTCACCCCTCCACTTT.

With regard to this clonotype: A much larger clonotype is one base distant, so this may be a read error. This chain uses TRBV11-2 with TRBJ2-3, with D unresolved. Germline assignment: CDR1 SGHAT and CDR2 FQNNGV. The CDR3 has 12 amino acids. CDR3 nucleotide sequence: TGTGCCCGCAGCTTAGTCTCAGATACGCAGTATTTT. Protein product: CARSLVSDTQYF.

The CDR3 loop reads CASSLAGLPRGGNEQFF. DNA of the CDR3: TGCGCCAGCAGCTTGGCCGGTTTACCGAGAGGGGGCAATGAGCAGTTCTTC. This chain uses TRBV5-1 with TRBJ2-1, with D tentatively TRBD1 (6 bases). CDR1 is SGHRS and CDR2 is YFSETQ in the germline V gene. V lost 0 bases to trimming and J lost 6 bases, with 19 bases between them. This CDR3 is built from 17 residues.

This clonotype was recorded at least ten times. The chain has TRBV6-5 and TRBJ2-1, with D tentatively TRBD1 or TRBD2 (6 bases each). TRBJ2-7 matches the DNA end more closely, so the J call is doubtful. Germline V gene data show CDR1 as MNHEY and CDR2 as SVGAGI. The CDR3 sequence is 15 residues long. The CDR3 loop reads CASSSGANSYNEQYF. The CDR3 nucleotides are TGTGCCAGCAGTTCGGGGGCTAACTCCTACAATGAGCAGTACTTC.

This clonotype has more than one count but fewer than ten. The chain recombines TRBV7-9 with TRBJ2-3; 8 bases match TRBD2. Germline assignment: CDR1 SEHNR and CDR2 FQNEAQ (reference sequence). The CDR3 spans 14 residues. V shed 3 bases and J 5 bases; nucleotides not matched to a gene: 4. CDR3 loop: CASSFSGGQDTQYF. CDR3 DNA: TGTGCCAGCAGCTTTTCGGGAGGGCAAGATACGCAGTATTTT.

Only a few counts were recorded for this clonotype. This chain joins TRBV20-1 and TRBJ2-5; 8 bases are a match to TRBD1. This CDR3 is built from 14 residues. The germline V gene encodes CDR1 DFQATT and CDR2 SNEGSKA (reference sequence). Germline trimming cut 3 bases from V and 1 base from J; bases unmatched to any gene: 4. In nucleotides, the CDR3 is TGCAGTGCTAGTAACAGGGGGGTCCAAGAGACCCAGTACTTC. It is translated as CSASNRGVQETQYF.

This clonotype was recorded many times. The chain combines TRBV20-1 with TRBJ2-7; D is undetermined. The ends were cut back, 2 bases at V and 6 bases at J, with 11 bases in the middle. The CDR3 is 12 residues long. Germline CDR1 reads DFQATT; CDR2 reads SNEGSKA (reference sequence). The CDR3 DNA follows: TGCAGTGCTAGATGGGAAACCCTCGAGCAGTACTTC. Residues: CSARWETLEQYF.